This T cell receptor (beta chain) was profiled in a study of neoadjuvant anti-PD-1 for oral cavity cancer. The V and J ends lost 0 bases and 6 bases respectively, with 8 bases between them. Germline V gene data show CDR1 as LGHNA and CDR2 as YNFKEQ. This CDR3 has 14 residues. PBMC libraries mostly used roughly 500 ng of input genomic DNA, with six replicates per sample. Sequenced by immunoSEQ multiplex PCR; TCRdb stores in-frame clones only, minus some. The sample lists around 13,000 clones; over 65% were seen once. This clone was found a few times. Time point in this sample: after neoadjuvant nivolumab, at surgical resection.

The sequence came from a person between 40 and 79 years old with oral cavity squamous cell carcinoma. This chain connects TRBV4-2 to TRBJ2-2; no clear D gene. Here the sequenced sample was PBMCs, taken after nivolumab (anti-PD-1) treatment. This chain's CDR3 is CASSQDNGAGELFF. The DNA of the CDR3 is TGTGCCAGCAGCCAAGATAATGGGGCCGGGGAGCTGTTTTTT.